These 12 T cell receptor beta chains originate from one sample sequenced in a study of regulatory T cells in long-lasting Graves disease. Construction of TCR beta libraries relied on iRepertoire HTBI primers and on Arm-PCR targeting CDR3 regions. TCRdb called the multiplex PCR reads again in MiXCR, with one record for every CDR3 protein. The sample shows a few hundred thousand distinct CDR3 sequences, roughly 14% of them seen only once. The time point: newly diagnosed GD, antithyroid drugs for less than 3 months. The TCR library was prepared using RNA isolated from PBMCs. The sample also formed part of further work on T cells in Graves' hyperthyroidism and ophthalmopathy.

The sample in question was peripheral blood mononuclear cells (PBMCs), obtained at new diagnosis, from a patient treated with antithyroid drugs. All receptors come from a man younger than 45 with Graves disease.

This clonotype was found many times. This chain connects TRBV18 to TRBJ1-2; 8 nucleotides agree with TRBD1. The CDR3 contains 14 residues. Germline-derived CDR1 and CDR2 are KGHSH and LQKENI. V was clipped by 3 bases and J by 0 bases; unmatched bases: 0. The CDR3: CASSPDRANYGYTF. The CDR3 DNA reads as TGTGCCAGCTCACCGGACAGGGCTAACTATGGCTACACCTTC. Based on the CDR3 plus reference TRBV18 and TRBJ1-2, the full variable domain is NAGVMQNPRHLVRRRGQEARLRCSPMKGHSHVYWYRQLPEEGLKFMVYLQKENIIDESGMPKERFSAEFPKEGPSILRIQQVVRGDSAAYFCASSPDRANYGYTFGSGTRLTVV.

As concerns this clonotype: One end of the junction does not line up with germline, which may come from a read error. This sequence joins TRBV29-1 and TRBJ1-3, with a tentative D call TRBD1 (5 bases). Germline loops: CDR1 SQVTM, CDR2 ANQGSEA. The CDR3 is 14 amino acids. CDR3 nucleotide sequence: TGCAGCGTTCTCCTGGGGATTGGGGGAAACACCAGATATTTT. This gives the protein CSVLLGIGGNTRYF.

This clonotype occurred many times. The gene calls are TRBV7-3 and TRBJ2-3, with TRBD2 matching over 8 bases. The junction had 5 bases not matched to a gene; V was cut back by 3 bases and J by 0 bases. The germline V gene has CDR1 SGHTA and CDR2 FQGTGA. This CDR3 region has 16 residues. CDR3 sequence: CASSLVAGSSTDTQYF. The CDR3 nucleotides read TGTGCCAGCAGCTTGGTAGCGGGATCTAGCACAGATACGCAGTATTTT.

This clonotype was seen repeatedly, ten times or more. The rearrangement joins TRBV12-3 or TRBV12-4 to TRBJ2-2, with D possibly matching TRBD2 (6 bases). The CDR3 covers 16 residues. The V gene lost 3 bases and the J gene lost 1 base, with 12 bases spanning the gap. Written as DNA, the CDR3 is TGTGCCAGCAGTTTTTTCCGCGGGAAGAACACCGGGGAGCTGTTTTTT. Its protein product is CASSFFRGKNTGELFF.

To note about this clonotype: This may be a read error, as it is one base from a much larger clone. This chain joins TRBV13 and TRBJ2-5, with 7 bases identical to TRBD2. From germline, CDR1 is PRHDT and CDR2 FYEKMQ (reference sequence). The CDR3 extends over 16 amino acids. The chain's CDR3 is CASSLLGRVGQGTQYF. CDR3 in DNA: TGTGCCAGCAGCTTATTAGGGAGGGTGGGGCAAGGGACCCAGTACTTC.

This clonotype has only a few counts. This chain uses TRBV11-2 with TRBJ1-1, with TRBD1 as a possible D gene (5 bases). This CDR3 is 16 amino acids long. V lost 3 bases to trimming and J lost 0 bases, with 14 bases between them. Germline-derived CDR1 and CDR2 are SGHAT and FQNNGV. CDR3 protein: CASSLTTAGVNTEAFF. In nucleotides, the CDR3 is TGTGCCAGCAGCTTGACCACCGCGGGGGTGAACACTGAAGCTTTCTTT.

The CDR3 DNA follows: TGTGCCTGGAGTGTAGGATCAGGAGATGGCAATCAGCCCCAGCATTTT. It encodes CAWSVGSGDGNQPQHF. This chain joins TRBV30 and TRBJ1-5; D uncertain. Deletions cut 0 bases from V and 2 bases from J, with 14 bases between. CDR3 length equals 16 residues. Looked up from germline, CDR1 is GTSNPN and CDR2 is SVGIG (reference sequence).

This clonotype was observed many times. The J gene is TRBJ2-1, the V gene TRBV14, with no clear D. V was clipped by 1 base and J by 10 bases, with 11 bases between them. Germline CDR1 is SGHDN and CDR2 is FVKESK. The CDR3 is 13 residues long. Here the CDR3 reads CASSQVQTSEQFF. The DNA for the CDR3 is TGTGCCAGCAGCCAAGTACAGACGTCCGAGCAGTTCTTC.

This clonotype was seen only a few times. The V and J genes are TRBV30 and TRBJ2-5; TRBD2 agrees at 8 bases. This CDR3 is built from 14 residues. The ends lost 0 bases at V and 3 bases at J; junction bases unmatched: 3. From germline, CDR1 is GTSNPN and CDR2 SVGIG (reference sequence). The CDR3 spells CAWSVPAGEETQYF. The CDR3 nucleotides read TGTGCCTGGAGTGTCCCAGCGGGGGAAGAGACCCAGTACTTC. The entire variable domain, with the rest obtained from reference TRBV30 and TRBJ2-5, is as follows: SQTIHQWPATLVQPVGSPLSLECTVEGTSNPNLYWYRQAAGRGLQLLFYSVGIGQISSEVPQNLSASRPQDRQFILSSKKLLLSDSGFYLCAWSVPAGEETQYFGPGTRLLVL.

Concerning this clonotype: A far larger clone is off by one base, so a read error is likely. V is TRBV2 and J is TRBJ2-1; a weak D match, TRBD1 (6 bases). V was pared by 6 bases and J by 10 bases, with 19 bases between. The CDR3 has 14 residues. Germline lookup yields CDR1 SNHLY and CDR2 FYNNEI. The CDR3 loop reads CASRRTALSYEQFF. CDR3 nucleotide sequence: TGTGCCAGCAGGCGGACAGCCCTTTCCTACGAGCAGTTCTTC.

The sample holds many counts of this clonotype. The J gene is TRBJ2-3, the V gene TRBV6-2 or TRBV6-3; 12 positions agree with TRBD2. Unmatched junction bases numbered 4, after V lost 5 bases and J lost 1 base. Per germline, CDR1 MNHEY and CDR2 SVGEGT. The CDR3 sequence is 16 residues long. CDR3 nucleotide sequence: TGTGCCAGCAGTGGTCTAGCGGGAGGGGGCACAGATACGCAGTATTTT. It yields the protein CASSGLAGGGTDTQYF.

This clonotype has a count of ten or more. The chain uses TRBV15 and TRBJ2-3, with D unresolved. With 3 bases removed from V and 0 bases from J, the gap between germline ends came to 13 bases. The CDR3 spans 16 residues. Germline CDR1 reads LNHNV; CDR2 reads YYDKDF (reference sequence). CDR3 DNA sequence: TGTGCCACCAGCAGGACACCTTTCCTTAGCACAGATACGCAGTATTTT. Translating it yields CATSRTPFLSTDTQYF.